This is a list of T cell receptor beta chains from one sample in a study of blood T cell repertoires in COVID-19. The table came from immunoSEQ multiplex PCR; TCRdb's copy has only in-frame clones and leaves some out. Found here are 100,000 or so clones, over 75% of them singletons; the top ten hold around 20%. Material: peripheral blood. The origin of the receptors is a human donor in a cohort sampled during active COVID-19. CDR3s include the opening cysteine and the closing phenylalanine or tryptophan. Each record gives: CDR3 DNA, CDR3 protein, V gene, J gene, clone size, D gene. D genes are given only for firm matches. A row's size may be missing; if present it is once, few, many or a size class.

cdr3_nt: TGCGCCAGCAGTGAGTCGATAACCCCTCGAAGTGATTGGGACAGGGCAAACACTGAAGCTTTCTTT
cdr3_aa: CASSESITPRSDWDRANTEAFF
v_call: TRBV10-1
j_call: TRBJ1-1
clone_size: .
d_call: TRBD1

cdr3_nt: TGTGCCAGCAGAAGAGACTCGTACGAGCAGTACTTC
cdr3_aa: CASRRDSYEQYF
v_call: TRBV7-9
j_call: TRBJ2-7
clone_size: .
d_call: .

cdr3_nt: TGTGCCAGCAGCGTAGGCGGGACAGGGGGGACTGAAGCTTTCTTT
cdr3_aa: CASSVGGTGGTEAFF
v_call: TRBV9
j_call: TRBJ1-1
clone_size: .
d_call: TRBD1

cdr3_nt: TGTGCCAGCAGCTTGTCACCCAGCTCTGGGGCCAACGTCCTGACTTTC
cdr3_aa: CASSLSPSSGANVLTF
v_call: TRBV5-6
j_call: TRBJ2-6
clone_size: .
d_call: .

cdr3_nt: TGTGCCAGTAGCCAAGCGGGGGGCTACGAGCAGTACTTC
cdr3_aa: CASSQAGGYEQYF
v_call: TRBV3-1/TRBV3-2
j_call: TRBJ2-7
clone_size: .
d_call: TRBD2

cdr3_nt: TGTGCCAGCAGTTTGTCCAGGGGTCCCCGAGGGCCCCAGCATTTT
cdr3_aa: CASSLSRGPRGPQHF
v_call: TRBV2
j_call: TRBJ1-5
clone_size: .
d_call: .

cdr3_nt: TGCGCCAGCAGCCGAGGGGGGGAAGCTTCCTTTTCCTACGAGCAGTACTTC
cdr3_aa: CASSRGGEASFSYEQYF
v_call: TRBV10-2
j_call: TRBJ2-7
clone_size: .
d_call: .

cdr3_nt: TGTGCCAGCAGTGAGGGGACAGGGATGGGCTATGGCTACACCTTC
cdr3_aa: CASSEGTGMGYGYTF
v_call: TRBV6-1
j_call: TRBJ1-2
clone_size: .
d_call: TRBD1

cdr3_nt: TGTGCCAGCAGCTTAGCTATGACTGCTTATAATTCACCCCTCCACTTT
cdr3_aa: CASSLAMTAYNSPLHF
v_call: TRBV7-2
j_call: TRBJ1-6
clone_size: .
d_call: .

cdr3_nt: TGCAGCGTTGGAAGCGGATCCGGGGGGGAGCAGTACTTC
cdr3_aa: CSVGSGSGGEQYF
v_call: TRBV29-1
j_call: TRBJ2-7
clone_size: .
d_call: TRBD2

cdr3_nt: TGTGCCACCCAGAGGGGGCCGAACACCGGGGAGCTGTTTTTT
cdr3_aa: CATQRGPNTGELFF
v_call: TRBV27
j_call: TRBJ2-2
clone_size: .
d_call: TRBD1

cdr3_nt: TGTGCTAGCAGCGCCTGGGACAGTAACACTGAAGCTTTCTTT
cdr3_aa: CASSAWDSNTEAFF
v_call: TRBV7-7
j_call: TRBJ1-1
clone_size: .
d_call: TRBD1

cdr3_nt: TGTGCCAGCAGTTTATTAGTTCCGACAGGGGCCCACGAGCAGTACTTC
cdr3_aa: CASSLLVPTGAHEQYF
v_call: TRBV28
j_call: TRBJ2-7
clone_size: once
d_call: TRBD1

cdr3_nt: TGTGCCAGCAGCCAAGCCCGGAACACCGGGGAGCTGTTTTTT
cdr3_aa: CASSQARNTGELFF
v_call: TRBV4-2
j_call: TRBJ2-2
clone_size: .
d_call: .

cdr3_nt: TGCGCCAGCAGCTTGGTAACAGCGGCCTACAATGAGCAGTTCTTC
cdr3_aa: CASSLVTAAYNEQFF
v_call: TRBV5-1
j_call: TRBJ2-1
clone_size: .
d_call: .

cdr3_nt: TGTGCCAGTAGCCTTGAGGATAACACTGAAGCTTTCTTT
cdr3_aa: CASSLEDNTEAFF
v_call: TRBV19
j_call: TRBJ1-1
clone_size: .
d_call: .

cdr3_nt: TGTGCCAGCTCAAAGACAGGCTACGAGCAGTACTTC
cdr3_aa: CASSKTGYEQYF
v_call: TRBV2
j_call: TRBJ2-7
clone_size: .
d_call: .

cdr3_nt: TGTGCCAGCAGTTTAAATCCCTTTAGGATGCTGACACCCTACGAGCAGTACTTC
cdr3_aa: CASSLNPFRMLTPYEQYF
v_call: TRBV28
j_call: TRBJ2-7
clone_size: few
d_call: .

cdr3_nt: TGTGCCAGCAGCACCCGGACAGGGGGGTACTATGGCTACACCTTC
cdr3_aa: CASSTRTGGYYGYTF
v_call: TRBV5-8
j_call: TRBJ1-2
clone_size: .
d_call: TRBD1

cdr3_nt: TGTGCCAGCAGCTTAGCGAGGACAGGGATGAGGAACACTGAAGCTTTCTTT
cdr3_aa: CASSLARTGMRNTEAFF
v_call: TRBV7-8
j_call: TRBJ1-1
clone_size: .
d_call: TRBD1

cdr3_nt: TGTGCCAGCAGTTACTCGAGACAGAGCTACGAGCAGTACTTC
cdr3_aa: CASSYSRQSYEQYF
v_call: TRBV6-5
j_call: TRBJ2-7
clone_size: .
d_call: .

cdr3_nt: TGTGCCAGCAGACGCGACAGCATGAACACTGAAGCTTTCTTT
cdr3_aa: CASRRDSMNTEAFF
v_call: TRBV6-6
j_call: TRBJ1-1
clone_size: .
d_call: .

cdr3_nt: TGTGCCACCAGTGATCACGTCCGGGACAGCTACGAGCAGTACTTC
cdr3_aa: CATSDHVRDSYEQYF
v_call: TRBV24-1
j_call: TRBJ2-7
clone_size: .
d_call: TRBD1

cdr3_nt: TGTGCCAGCAGTTACTCGGTCTCAGGCACGCAGTATTTT
cdr3_aa: CASSYSVSGTQYF
v_call: TRBV6-5
j_call: TRBJ2-3
clone_size: .
d_call: .

cdr3_nt: TGTGCCAGCAGCCCTAGGGGCGGGAGGCAGTACAATGAGCAGTTCTTC
cdr3_aa: CASSPRGGRQYNEQFF
v_call: TRBV5-8
j_call: TRBJ2-1
clone_size: .
d_call: TRBD2

cdr3_nt: TGTGCCAGTACCAGGACAGGGGGCTGGGACAATCAGCCCCAGCATTTT
cdr3_aa: CASTRTGGWDNQPQHF
v_call: TRBV19
j_call: TRBJ1-5
clone_size: .
d_call: TRBD1

cdr3_nt: TGTGCCAGCAGCCAAGAATTAGCGGGAGGTACATACAATGAGCAGTTCTTC
cdr3_aa: CASSQELAGGTYNEQFF
v_call: TRBV4-2
j_call: TRBJ2-1
clone_size: .
d_call: TRBD2

cdr3_nt: TGCGCCAGCAGCTTGTCGGCAGGGGACTACGAGCAGTACTTC
cdr3_aa: CASSLSAGDYEQYF
v_call: TRBV5-1
j_call: TRBJ2-7
clone_size: .
d_call: .

cdr3_nt: TGCAGCGTTTCCCGGACAGGGTACAATGAGCAGTTCTTC
cdr3_aa: CSVSRTGYNEQFF
v_call: TRBV29-1
j_call: TRBJ2-1
clone_size: .
d_call: TRBD1

cdr3_nt: TGTGCCAGCAGCTTGACTAGCCCTCCGGGGGATACGCAGTATTTT
cdr3_aa: CASSLTSPPGDTQYF
v_call: TRBV7-2
j_call: TRBJ2-3
clone_size: .
d_call: TRBD2

cdr3_nt: TGCGCCAGCAGCGTAAAATCCGGGACAGCCAACACTGAAGCTTTCTTT
cdr3_aa: CASSVKSGTANTEAFF
v_call: TRBV4-3
j_call: TRBJ1-1
clone_size: .
d_call: TRBD1

cdr3_nt: TGTGCCAGTAGTATTACCGGGACAGGGCAAGACACTGAAGCTTTCTTT
cdr3_aa: CASSITGTGQDTEAFF
v_call: TRBV19
j_call: TRBJ1-1
clone_size: .
d_call: TRBD1

cdr3_nt: TGTGCCAGCAGCAACCCAACCCGAATAAGCGACGAGCAGTACTTC
cdr3_aa: CASSNPTRISDEQYF
v_call: TRBV6-6
j_call: TRBJ2-7
clone_size: .
d_call: .

cdr3_nt: TGTGCCAGTAGTAAGACAGGGATCAGGCATAATGAAAAACTGTTTTTT
cdr3_aa: CASSKTGIRHNEKLFF
v_call: TRBV19
j_call: TRBJ1-4
clone_size: .
d_call: TRBD1

cdr3_nt: TGTGCCAGTAGTATATTCGCGGCTAGCGGGAGTCTCAATGAGCAGTTCTTC
cdr3_aa: CASSIFAASGSLNEQFF
v_call: TRBV19
j_call: TRBJ2-1
clone_size: once
d_call: TRBD2

cdr3_nt: TGTGCCAGCAGTGGCCTTATCGGACAGGGTATCTACGAGCAGTACTTC
cdr3_aa: CASSGLIGQGIYEQYF
v_call: TRBV6-1
j_call: TRBJ2-7
clone_size: .
d_call: TRBD1

cdr3_nt: TGTGCCAGCACCGGGGGATTGAACACCGGGGAGCTGTTTTTT
cdr3_aa: CASTGGLNTGELFF
v_call: TRBV6-5
j_call: TRBJ2-2
clone_size: .
d_call: .

cdr3_nt: TGTGCCAGCAGCTTACCCACCGGGACATTCCAAGAGACCCAGTACTTC
cdr3_aa: CASSLPTGTFQETQYF
v_call: TRBV7-9
j_call: TRBJ2-5
clone_size: .
d_call: .

cdr3_nt: TGTGCCAGCAGCTACGGGGGTTCCTACGAGCAGTACTTC
cdr3_aa: CASSYGGSYEQYF
v_call: TRBV12-3/TRBV12-4
j_call: TRBJ2-7
clone_size: .
d_call: .

cdr3_nt: TGCGCCAGCAGCTTGCCGCGACAGACAGATACGCAGTATTTT
cdr3_aa: CASSLPRQTDTQYF
v_call: TRBV5-1
j_call: TRBJ2-3
clone_size: .
d_call: .

cdr3_nt: TGTGCCAGCAGCGTGCAGGGGGCCCAAGAGACCCAGTACTTC
cdr3_aa: CASSVQGAQETQYF
v_call: TRBV3-1/TRBV3-2
j_call: TRBJ2-5
clone_size: .
d_call: TRBD1

cdr3_nt: TGTGCCAGCAGCACCAGCGGGAATTATTCACCCCTCCACTTT
cdr3_aa: CASSTSGNYSPLHF
v_call: TRBV11-2
j_call: TRBJ1-6
clone_size: .
d_call: .

cdr3_nt: TGTGCCAGTAGTACCGGCGGGGGAATGGGTTCGCAGCCCCAGCATTTT
cdr3_aa: CASSTGGGMGSQPQHF
v_call: TRBV19
j_call: TRBJ1-5
clone_size: .
d_call: .

cdr3_nt: TGTGCCAGCAGCCCCGACAGGGGGCACCAAGAGACCCAGTACTTC
cdr3_aa: CASSPDRGHQETQYF
v_call: TRBV7-3
j_call: TRBJ2-5
clone_size: .
d_call: TRBD1

cdr3_nt: TGTGCCACCAGTGGAACAGGGGGCGCCTACAATGAGCAGTTCTTC
cdr3_aa: CATSGTGGAYNEQFF
v_call: TRBV24-1
j_call: TRBJ2-1
clone_size: .
d_call: TRBD1

cdr3_nt: TGTGCCAGCAGTCCGAGGGGCGGATCTTTCAAGACTAGCGGGATCTACAATGAGCAGTTCTTC
cdr3_aa: CASSPRGGSFKTSGIYNEQFF
v_call: TRBV27
j_call: TRBJ2-1
clone_size: .
d_call: TRBD2

cdr3_nt: TGTGCCAGCAGCCGCTCGGGGGGCTTGAACTATGGCTACACCTTC
cdr3_aa: CASSRSGGLNYGYTF
v_call: TRBV3-1/TRBV3-2
j_call: TRBJ1-2
clone_size: .
d_call: .

cdr3_nt: TGTGCCAGTAGTATCCCGGCAGGGGGGCCGTATGGCTACACCTTC
cdr3_aa: CASSIPAGGPYGYTF
v_call: TRBV19
j_call: TRBJ1-2
clone_size: few
d_call: TRBD1

cdr3_nt: TGCGCCAGCAGCCTGGGACAGGCTGGTTCACCCCTCCACTTT
cdr3_aa: CASSLGQAGSPLHF
v_call: TRBV5-1
j_call: TRBJ1-6
clone_size: .
d_call: TRBD1